Here is one T cell receptor (beta chain) with its context. What it recognizes is unknown. This CDR3 region has 14 residues. Between the trimmed V and J ends, which lost 4 bases and 0 bases, there was a span of 10 bases. Germline V gene lookup returns CDR1 MGHDK and CDR2 SYGVNS. TCRdb keeps only in-frame clones here, not all; method: immunoSEQ multiplex PCR. The repertoire holds under 400,000 clones, about nine tenths seen once, with around 3.6% in the top ten. The data originate from a study of Ad26.COV2.S vaccination and SARS-CoV-2 variants. Treatment described: approximately 18 received Ad26.COV2.S at low or high dose, single or two shots; five or six received placebo; per-sample allocation not given. Material that was analyzed had been drawn on day 63 after the first vaccine or placebo injection. Whole-study results and caveats: Quantification of TCR breadth and depth may have yielded underestimates of total T cell responses.

The chain carries TRBV25-1 and TRBJ2-7, with a possible D match to TRBD1 (6 bases). This sample comprised peripheral blood, obtained in a trial of Ad26.COV2.S vaccine versus placebo. This TCR was sampled from a person between 18 and 59 years old who received the Ad26.COV2.S COVID-19 vaccine or a placebo. The CDR3 DNA follows: TGTGCCAGCAGTGTCCGGGACATCTCCTACGAGCAGTACTTC. Translated: CASSVRDISYEQYF.